This T cell receptor (beta chain) was observed in a study of blood T cell repertoires in COVID-19. Across the study: From T cells, B-cell-depleted T cells, or PBMCs came the material, which was cDNA or gDNA.

In the original processing: Nucleated cell counts were estimated from reference gene primer amplification. The method was immunoSEQ multiplex PCR; TCRdb's version includes in-frame clones alone and lacks a portion of them. Clone size and the V and J calls come from that table; the DNA yielded D and trimming. The repertoire holds 300,000 or so clones, with around four fifths as singletons. The V gene's germline CDR1 is LNHDA and CDR2 SQIVND (reference sequence). This CDR3 has 15 amino acids. Trimming took 5 bases from V and 11 from J; bases not matched to a gene: 14. This sequence joins TRBV19 and TRBJ2-1, with 8 bases fitting TRBD2. This sequence originates from a woman aged 45 to 65 with active or convalescent COVID-19. Sample: peripheral blood. CDR3 protein: CASSSAGGPGVKQFF. The DNA of the CDR3 is TGTGCCAGTAGTTCCGCGGGAGGCCCGGGGGTAAAGCAGTTCTTC.